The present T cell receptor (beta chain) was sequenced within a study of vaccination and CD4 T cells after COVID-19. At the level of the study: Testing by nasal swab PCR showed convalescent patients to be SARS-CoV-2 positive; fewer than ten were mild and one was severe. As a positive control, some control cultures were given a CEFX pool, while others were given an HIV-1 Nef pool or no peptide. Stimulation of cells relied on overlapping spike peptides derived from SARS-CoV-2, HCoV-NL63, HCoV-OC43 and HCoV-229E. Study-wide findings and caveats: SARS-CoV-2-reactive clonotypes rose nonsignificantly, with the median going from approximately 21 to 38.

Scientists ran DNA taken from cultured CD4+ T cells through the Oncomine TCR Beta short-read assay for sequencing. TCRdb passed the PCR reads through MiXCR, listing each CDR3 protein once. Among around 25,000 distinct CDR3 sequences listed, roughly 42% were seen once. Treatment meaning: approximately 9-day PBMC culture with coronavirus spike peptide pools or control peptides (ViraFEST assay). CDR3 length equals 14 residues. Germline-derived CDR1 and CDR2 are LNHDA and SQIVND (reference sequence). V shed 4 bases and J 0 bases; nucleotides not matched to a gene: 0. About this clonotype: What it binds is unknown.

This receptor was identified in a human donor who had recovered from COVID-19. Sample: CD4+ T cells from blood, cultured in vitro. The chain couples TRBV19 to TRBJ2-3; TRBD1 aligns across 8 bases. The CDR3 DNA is TGTGCCAGTAGTACAGGGGGCAGCACAGATACGCAGTATTTT. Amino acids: CASSTGGSTDTQYF.